This TCR beta chain was obtained from a study of blood T cell repertoires in COVID-19 (TCRdb year 2020). Describing the broader study: The collaborator samples originated in the United States, Italy and Spain and spanned the acute and convalescent phases of COVID-19. The material from the prospective study consisted of cDNA or gDNA derived from T cells, B-cell-depleted T cells, or PBMCs. The sample metadata nearly always contained a de-identified subject ID, COVID-19 status, age in years and sex. Samples were obtained from the ongoing ImmuneRACE study (first 160 participants) and from about 1,300 subjects provided by 6 global collaborators. The repertoires were released in a freely available public database intended as a resource for research on the immune response to SARS-CoV-2. Subjects who had been exposed to COVID-19, were actively infected with it, or had recovered from it provided the deeply sampled blood TCRbeta repertoires that made up the dataset. HLA class I and class II types, where available, came from metadata supplied by the sample provider rather than from assay-based typing.

Note on this clone: Its binding antigen is unknown. The input lacks base qualities; no much larger clone sits a single base away.

Here is what the overall study found, with its caveats: The amount of clinical and demographic metadata varied by source and participant and was provided uncurated.

One collaborating source in Seattle enrolled patients while the patients were actively infected and followed the patients over time throughout the course of disease. Whole blood was collected in K2EDTA tubes by collaborating institutions according to the institutions' own protocols. Collaborator samples were shipped for TCRbeta analysis as frozen whole blood, isolated PBMCs, or DNA extracted from either sample type. Cut back by 1 base and 4 bases, the V and J ends lie 10 bases apart. According to the germline V gene (reference sequence), CDR1 reads MNHEY and CDR2 reads SMNVEV. From its cysteine to its phenylalanine, the CDR3 spans 14 amino acids. The retained sequence is limited to the CDR3, 42 bases, with the frame set at the first base. The immunoSEQ Assay, a bias-controlled multiplex PCR, was used to amplify TCRbeta CDR3 regions from genomic DNA. For the original study's pipeline: Within the assay, amplification of reference gene primers was used to estimate how many nucleated cells each sample contained. To quantify the absolute abundance of each unique TCRbeta CDR3 rearrangement, sequence reads were collapsed and filtered. For each sample, productive Simpson clonality was calculated as the square root of Simpson's diversity index over productive rearrangements. TCRdb holds this immuneACCESS table with in-frame rearrangements only. Some clones are missing; in checked studies, unresolved V genes explain under half, and the rest has no known cause. V and J calls and clone size are given by that table; D and trimming were obtained from the DNA. Recorded for this sample are 150,000 to 200,000 clones; approximately 93% of them occurred a single time. The top ten hold less than 2% of the sample.

The rearrangement combines TRBV27 with TRBJ1-1, with the identity of the D gene unclear. Input material: peripheral blood. The receptor comes from a woman aged 60-75 years with COVID-19, enrolled during active disease. The CDR3 protein: CASSLLREGTEAFF. The DNA sequence is as follows: TGTGCCAGCAGTTTATTACGGGAAGGCACTGAAGCTTTCTTT.